A single T cell receptor (beta chain) is shown here with its context. Its antigen remains undetermined. Base qualities are not at hand, and no much larger clone is one base apart. Per the publication, the time point label means: roughly 25 months on ibrutinib. For TCR beta library preparation, around 2 micrograms of genomic DNA were isolated from cryopreserved PBMCs. Longitudinal blood samples from CLL patients on ibrutinib monotherapy underwent high-throughput TCR beta sequencing. Patients were enrolled in a phase 2 open-label single-center ibrutinib monotherapy trial. The data belong to a study of cytotoxic CD8 clonotypes in ibrutinib-treated CLL (dated by TCRdb to 2020 to 2022). About the full investigation: In this cohort, 15 or so patients were treatment-naive and ten to twelve were relapsed/refractory, while roughly 18 had unmutated IGHV. Partial responses were observed in about 24 patients and complete responses in 2; after a median follow-up of about 69 months, remission was maintained in roughly 15 patients and progression was observed in around twelve. Samples at response were collected after a median of about 12 months of treatment, with a range of about 6 to 40 months. Samples averaged approximately 260,000 productive templates and more than 85,000 productive rearrangements. Longitudinal samples were available for about 30% of the 86 trial participants. Cryopreserved peripheral blood mononuclear cells were collected before treatment, at response, and at either disease progression or sustained remission. Every sample from remission and from progressive disease was obtained while the patients were still on ibrutinib. Paper-wide results and their limitations: Clonality increased at ibrutinib response, stayed stable in sustained remission, and fell back toward baseline at progression. Baseline clonality exceeded that of age-matched healthy donors and correlated strongly with circulating CD8+ T-cell counts. Sampling times were not matched between sustained-remission and progressing patients, and lymph node repertoires were not studied. Public clonotypes were rare and either contracted or stayed stable during treatment, and the rise in clonality at ibrutinib response reflected the expansion of private clonotypes.

Each clonotype received, on average, about 10x coverage in deep resolution sequencing performed on a MiSeq, where the target depth lay between 1 in 1 million and 1 in 200,000 T cells. TCR beta libraries were generated with the immunoSEQ hsTCRB Kit. The source study handled its data this way. ImmunoSEQ Data Assistant and ImmunoSEQ Analyzer were used for data analysis, and V, D and J genes were assigned according to IMGT definitions. Clonality, with values ranging from 0 to 1, was calculated as one minus the normalized Shannon entropy of productive rearrangement frequencies. Public clonotype analysis was restricted to overrepresented clonotypes comprising at least 0.05% of each patient's repertoire. About a dozen age-matched healthy donor repertoires from immuneACCESS served as clonality controls. In TCRdb, the immuneACCESS table is reduced to in-frame sequences with V and J assigned. These tables do not hold every clone; where another copy was compared, an unresolved V gene accounts for under half, and the others remain unexplained. Clone size and V and J calls were adopted from that table, with D and trimming inferred from the DNA. Counted in this sample were 100,000 to 150,000 clones; approximately 83% of them appeared once. About 1.9% of the sample is held by the ten biggest clonotypes.

From its cysteine to its phenylalanine, the CDR3 spans 16 amino acids. Only CDR3 DNA remains: 48 bases, in frame from the first base. Via the germline V gene (reference sequence), CDR1 is GTSNPN and CDR2 SVGIG. V and J are truncated by 0 bases and 4 bases respectively, leaving an intervening sequence of 16 bases. The V and J genes are TRBV30 and TRBJ1-3, with TRBD1 as a weak D call on 5 bases. The material was PBMCs, obtained after 24 months of ibrutinib treatment. This sequence originates from a human donor with chronic lymphocytic leukemia. The DNA sequence follows: TGTGCCTGGAGTGTTGGGCTCAGGGACTCCGGAAACACCATATATTTT. Translated, this is CAWSVGLRDSGNTIYF.